Reported below is one TCR beta chain. Germline CDR1 and CDR2: LNHDA and SQIVND (reference sequence). After removal of 6 bases from V and 7 bases from J, the junction contained 10 bases not matched to a gene. The CDR3 sequence is 14 residues long. Through a sample-barcoded 5' primer and a J-beta primer mix, a second PCR was run for roughly 7 to 12 cycles. TCRdb passed the 5' RACE reads through MiXCR, listing each CDR3 protein once. The repertoire holds some 760,000 distinct CDR3 sequences, around a quarter seen once, with roughly 3.8% in the top ten. This sample stems from a study of blood T cells in healthy people across ages. This same sample was also taken into another study, of T cells of mothers and their children.

The rearrangement links TRBV19 to TRBJ1-1, with 8 positions matching TRBD1. Sequenced: blood. The receptor comes from a boy under 18 in good health. This CDR3 reads CASSPSGGWVEAFF. In DNA, the CDR3 is TGTGCCAGTAGCCCTTCAGGGGGCTGGGTTGAAGCTTTCTTT.